This record looks at one T cell receptor (beta chain) sequence and its context. The record originates from a study of T cell changes during pregnancy in multiple sclerosis. The repertoire was sequenced with immunoSEQ multiplex PCR; TCRdb's copy has only in-frame clones and lacks some. This repertoire shows some 44,000 clones, about 93% found once; its top ten account for 0.7%. The CDR3 is made up of 15 amino acids. Germline CDR1 is SGHVS and CDR2 is FNYEAQ. Trimming took off 1 base at V and 4 bases at J, with 14 bases between the two ends. V usage is TRBV7-6 and J usage is TRBJ2-7, with D maybe TRBD2 (6 bases). The TCR originated in a female donor with multiple sclerosis, enrolled in a pregnancy study. The sample here was CD4+ T cells from peripheral blood mononuclear cells, taken before pregnancy. The CDR3 region is CASSLGAGWKYEQYF. The CDR3 DNA reads TGTGCCAGCAGCTTAGGTGCGGGGTGGAAGTACGAGCAGTACTTC. Using reference TRBV7-6 and TRBJ2-7 for the parts outside the CDR3, the full variable domain is GAGVSQSPRYKVTKRGQDVALRCDPISGHVSLYWYRQALGQGPEFLTYFNYEAQQDKSGLPNDRFSAERPEGSISTLTIQRTEQRDSAMYRCASSLGAGWKYEQYFGPGTRLTVT.